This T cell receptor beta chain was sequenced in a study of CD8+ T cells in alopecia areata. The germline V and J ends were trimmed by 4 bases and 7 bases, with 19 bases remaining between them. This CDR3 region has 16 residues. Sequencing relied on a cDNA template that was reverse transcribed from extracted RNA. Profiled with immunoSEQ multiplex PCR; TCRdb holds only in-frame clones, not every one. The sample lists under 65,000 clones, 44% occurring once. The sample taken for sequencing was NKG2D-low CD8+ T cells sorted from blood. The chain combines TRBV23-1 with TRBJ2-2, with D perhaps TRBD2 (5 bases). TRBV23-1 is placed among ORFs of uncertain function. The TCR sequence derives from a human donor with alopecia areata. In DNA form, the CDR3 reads TGCGCCAGCAGTCTTCCCGGGCCGGGATGTGGCGGGGAGCTGTTTTTT. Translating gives CASSLPGPGCGGELFF.